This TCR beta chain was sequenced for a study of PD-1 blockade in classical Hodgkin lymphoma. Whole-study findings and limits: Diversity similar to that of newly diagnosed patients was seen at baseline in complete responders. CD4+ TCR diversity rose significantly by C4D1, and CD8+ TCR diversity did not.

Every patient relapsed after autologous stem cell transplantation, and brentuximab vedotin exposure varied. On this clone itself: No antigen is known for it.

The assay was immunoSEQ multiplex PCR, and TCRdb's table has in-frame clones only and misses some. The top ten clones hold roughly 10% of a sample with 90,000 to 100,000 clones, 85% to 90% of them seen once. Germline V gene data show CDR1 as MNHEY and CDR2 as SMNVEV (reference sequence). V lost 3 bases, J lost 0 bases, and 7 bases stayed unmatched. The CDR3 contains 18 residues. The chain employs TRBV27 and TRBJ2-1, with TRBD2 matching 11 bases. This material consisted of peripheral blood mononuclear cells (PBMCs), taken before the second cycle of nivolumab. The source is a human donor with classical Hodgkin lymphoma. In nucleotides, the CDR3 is TGTGCCAGCAGTTTGATAACCACTAGCGGGAGCTCCTACAATGAGCAGTTCTTC. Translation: CASSLITTSGSSYNEQFF.